Listed below are T cell receptor beta chains from one sample, sequenced in a study of T-cell reconstitution after alpha-beta-depleted transplantation in children. TCRdb passed the PCR reads through MiXCR, listing each CDR3 protein once. The repertoire holds fewer than 700,000 distinct CDR3 sequences, with 10% to 15% as singletons. Sequencing was performed on PBMCs, mostly from graft donor cells, taken 360 days after TCRalphabeta/CD19-depleted stem cell transplant. These receptors originate from a male patient under 18 who had a stem cell transplant for acute myeloid leukemia, so the T cells may come from the graft donor. CDR3s include the opening cysteine and the closing phenylalanine or tryptophan. D genes are given only for firm matches. Not all rows give a size; the values are once, few, many and, for expanded clones, a class.

j_call cdr3_length v_call clone_size d_call cdr3_aa cdr3_nt
TRBJ2-3 16 TRBV27 . . CASSAGPPTATDTQYF TGTGCCAGCAGTGCCGGACCGCCGACGGCAACAGATACGCAGTATTTT
TRBJ2-6 14 TRBV29-1 few TRBD2 CSVLRGAGANVLTF TGCAGCGTTCTCCGGGGGGCTGGGGCCAACGTCCTGACTTTC
TRBJ2-7 16 TRBV6-1 few TRBD2 CASSPAGGPGAYEQYF TGTGCCAGCAGTCCAGCGGGAGGGCCGGGGGCCTACGAGCAGTACTTC
TRBJ2-3 16 TRBV7-2 . . CASSPAHPLSTDTQYF TGTGCCAGCAGCCCGGCCCATCCTCTCAGCACAGATACGCAGTATTTT
TRBJ1-5 14 TRBV20-1 once TRBD1 CSAPDRGTYQPQHF TGCAGTGCCCCCGACAGGGGTACATATCAGCCCCAGCATTTT
TRBJ1-1 13 TRBV12-3/TRBV12-4 few . CASSLGDGNEAFF TGTGCCAGCAGTCTAGGGGACGGGAACGAAGCTTTCTTT
TRBJ1-1 14 TRBV6-5 . . CASSYSKDYTEAFF TGTGCCAGCAGTTACTCGAAGGATTACACTGAAGCTTTCTTT
TRBJ2-7 14 TRBV28 few . CASSRVGGGNEQYF TGTGCCAGCAGCCGCGTCGGTGGCGGCAACGAGCAGTACTTC
TRBJ2-1 11 TRBV28 . TRBD2 CASTTGTKQFF TGTGCCAGCACTACCGGGACTAAGCAGTTCTTC
TRBJ2-1 14 TRBV9 few . CASSGRGLANEQFF TGTGCCAGCAGCGGGAGGGGCTTAGCCAATGAGCAGTTCTTC
TRBJ2-7 18 TRBV20-1 . TRBD2 CSAPTKGSGSTNSYEQYF TGCAGTGCTCCAACAAAGGGTAGCGGGAGTACCAACTCCTACGAGCAGTACTTC
TRBJ2-3 14 TRBV27 . . CASSWVAHGDTQYF TGTGCCAGCAGTTGGGTAGCCCACGGAGATACGCAGTATTTT
TRBJ1-2 12 TRBV12-3/TRBV12-4 once . CASRGFGYGYTF TGTGCCAGCAGGGGGTTTGGCTATGGCTACACCTTC
TRBJ2-3 15 TRBV9 many . CASSVATGSTDTQYF TGTGCCAGCAGCGTAGCTACGGGGAGCACAGATACGCAGTATTTT
TRBJ1-5 12 TRBV29-1 once TRBD1 CSVAGGEGLGTF TGCAGCGTTGCAGGGGGCGAGGGGTTAGGTACTTTT
TRBJ2-7 13 TRBV28 few TRBD1 CASRLTGVQEQYF TGTGCCAGCAGACTAACAGGGGTGCAGGAGCAGTACTTC
TRBJ2-3 13 TRBV15 many . CATSRGYTDTQYF TGTGCCACCAGTAGGGGTTACACAGATACGCAGTATTTT
TRBJ2-5 14 TRBV27 many . CASSEVGSQETQYF TGTGCCAGCAGTGAGGTGGGGAGCCAAGAGACCCAGTACTTC
TRBJ2-7 13 TRBV25-1 . . CASRVSATYEQYF TGTGCCAGCAGAGTTTCCGCCACCTACGAGCAGTACTTC
TRBJ2-1 18 TRBV3-1 . . CASSQDVLWLGSYNEQFF TGTGCCAGCAGCCAAGATGTCTTATGGTTGGGTTCCTACAATGAGCAGTTCTTC
TRBJ1-4 13 TRBV28 few . CASSPSTNEKLFF TGTGCCAGCAGTCCTTCGACTAATGAAAAACTGTTTTTT
TRBJ2-7 16 TRBV20-1 few TRBD2 CSARDPGLAGTYEQYF TGCAGTGCTAGAGATCCTGGGCTAGCGGGGACCTACGAGCAGTACTTC
TRBJ2-7 19 TRBV4-2 . TRBD2 CASSQEDPGLAGVNDEQYF TGTGCCAGCAGCCAAGAGGATCCGGGACTAGCGGGAGTTAACGACGAGCAGTACTTC
TRBJ2-7 13 TRBV6-5 few . CASRKTASYEQYF TGTGCCAGCCGAAAAACTGCCTCCTACGAGCAGTACTTC
TRBJ2-3 17 TRBV6-5 . TRBD2 CASSGTSGRFGTDTQYF TGTGCCAGCAGCGGGACTAGCGGGAGGTTCGGCACAGATACGCAGTATTTT
TRBJ2-7 16 TRBV4-3 . . CASSQEGPNSIYGQYF TGCGCCAGCAGCCAAGAGGGGCCCAACTCAATCTACGGGCAGTACTTC
TRBJ2-7 16 TRBV28 . TRBD1 CASSPHGTVYSYEQYF TGTGCCAGCAGTCCGCACGGGACAGTTTACTCCTACGAGCAGTACTTC
TRBJ2-5 14 TRBV7-7 few . CASSTGSKAETQYF TGTGCTAGCAGCACAGGGAGTAAAGCGGAGACCCAGTACTTC
TRBJ2-3 18 TRBV24-1 few . CATSDLKGQFASTDTQYF TGTGCCACCAGTGATTTAAAAGGCCAGTTCGCTAGCACAGATACGCAGTATTTT
TRBJ2-3 15 TRBV5-1 . . CASSPWIRVADTQYF TGCGCCAGCAGTCCCTGGATCCGGGTGGCAGATACGCAGTATTTT
TRBJ2-1 13 TRBV20-1 few TRBD2 CSGETSGRPTQFF TGCAGTGGTGAGACTAGCGGGAGACCGACCCAGTTCTTC
TRBJ1-1 15 TRBV7-6 . TRBD1 CASSRRDTGGGEAFF TGTGCCAGCAGCCGCCGCGACACAGGGGGCGGTGAAGCTTTCTTT
TRBJ2-7 16 TRBV9 . . CASSPPLGTGNYEQYF TGTGCCAGCAGCCCCCCCTTGGGGACTGGTAACTACGAGCAGTACTTC
TRBJ2-3 17 TRBV4-3 many . CASSQDRASRGTDTQYF TGCGCCAGCAGCCAAGATCGCGCCTCCCGGGGGACAGATACGCAGTATTTT
TRBJ2-7 16 TRBV6-1 . TRBD2 CASSDLRGTSGYEQYF TGTGCCAGCAGCGACCTGAGGGGGACTAGCGGCTACGAGCAGTACTTC
TRBJ1-4 11 TRBV4-2 . . CASSQAEKLFF TGTGCCAGCAGCCAAGCGGAAAAACTGTTTTTT